The sequence of this T cell receptor (beta chain) was determined in a study of blood T cell repertoires in COVID-19. Study at large: PBMCs, B-cell-depleted T cells, or T cells were the source of the cDNA or gDNA that made up the material.

Authors' analysis steps: Estimation of nucleated cell counts was performed using reference gene primer amplification. Sequenced by immunoSEQ multiplex PCR; TCRdb stores in-frame clones only, minus some. V, J and clone size derive from that table, while D and trimming were established from the DNA sequence. The table has roughly 21,000 clones, around 88% seen once. The source is a man aged 65 to 85 with active COVID-19. Sequenced input: peripheral blood.

CDR3 sequence (DNA): TGTGCCAGCAGCTACAGTGCAGGAGGTAATTCACCCCTCCACTTT. It yields the protein CASSYSAGGNSPLHF. V is TRBV5-6 and J is TRBJ1-6; no clear D. CDR1 is SGHDT, CDR2 YYEEEE, per germline. The CDR3 runs to 15 residues. Between the trimmed V and J ends, which lost 3 bases and 6 bases, there was a span of 13 bases.